The T cell receptor beta chain described here comes from a study of blood T cell repertoires in COVID-19. Profiling relied on immunoSEQ multiplex PCR, and the TCRdb table lists in-frame clones only, not all of them. In the table there are 130,000 or so clones, around 84% of which are singletons. The trim removed 8 bases at V and 6 bases at J, leaving 13 bases unmatched. The CDR3 spans 15 residues. Germline CDR1 and CDR2: SNHLY and FYNNEI. It was during active infection that Seattle patients were enrolled and then longitudinally followed. Material: peripheral blood. This TCR came from a man aged 25-45 years with COVID-19, enrolled during active disease. This chain uses TRBV2 with TRBJ1-5, with 7 bases that match TRBD1. CDR3 bases: TGTGCCAGCCGGACAGGTGGTTCGAATAGTCAGCCCCAGCATTTT. It yields the protein CASRTGGSNSQPQHF.